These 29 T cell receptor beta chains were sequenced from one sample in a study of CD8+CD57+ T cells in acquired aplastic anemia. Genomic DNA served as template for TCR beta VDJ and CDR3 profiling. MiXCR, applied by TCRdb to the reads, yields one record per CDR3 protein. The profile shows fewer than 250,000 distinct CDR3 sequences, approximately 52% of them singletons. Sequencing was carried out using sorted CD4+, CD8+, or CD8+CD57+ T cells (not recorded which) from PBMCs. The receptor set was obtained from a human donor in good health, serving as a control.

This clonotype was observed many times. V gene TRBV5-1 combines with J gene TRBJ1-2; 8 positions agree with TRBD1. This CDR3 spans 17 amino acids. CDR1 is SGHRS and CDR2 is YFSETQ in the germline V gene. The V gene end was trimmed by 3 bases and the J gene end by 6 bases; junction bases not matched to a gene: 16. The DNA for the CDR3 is TGCGCCAGCAGCTCCCAGGGGGCGATTATCTCATCAAATGGCTACACCTTC. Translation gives CASSSQGAIISSNGYTF.

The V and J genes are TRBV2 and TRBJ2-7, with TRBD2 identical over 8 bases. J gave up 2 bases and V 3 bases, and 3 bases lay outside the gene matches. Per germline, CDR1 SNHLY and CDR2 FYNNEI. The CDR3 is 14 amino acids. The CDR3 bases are TGTGCCAGCAGTGACAAGCGGGGGACCTACGAGCAGTACTTC. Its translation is CASSDKRGTYEQYF.

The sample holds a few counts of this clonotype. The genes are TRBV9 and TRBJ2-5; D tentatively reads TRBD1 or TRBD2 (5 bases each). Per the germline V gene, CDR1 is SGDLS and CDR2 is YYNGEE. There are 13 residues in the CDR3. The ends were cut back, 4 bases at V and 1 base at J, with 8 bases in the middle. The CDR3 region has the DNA TGTGCCAGCAGCTGGGGACCCCAAGAGACCCAGTACTTC. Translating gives CASSWGPQETQYF.

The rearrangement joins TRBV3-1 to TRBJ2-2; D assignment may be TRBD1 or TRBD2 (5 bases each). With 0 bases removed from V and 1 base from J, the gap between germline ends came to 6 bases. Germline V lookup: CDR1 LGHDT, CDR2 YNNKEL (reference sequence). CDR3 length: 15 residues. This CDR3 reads CASSQEGVNTGELFF. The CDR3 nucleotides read TGTGCCAGCAGCCAAGAGGGGGTGAACACCGGGGAGCTGTTTTTT.

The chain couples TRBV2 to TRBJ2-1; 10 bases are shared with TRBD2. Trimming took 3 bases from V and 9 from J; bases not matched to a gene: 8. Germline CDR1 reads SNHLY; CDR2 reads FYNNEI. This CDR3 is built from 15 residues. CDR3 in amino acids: CASSDPSGGAIEQFF. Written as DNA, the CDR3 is TGTGCCAGCAGTGATCCCAGCGGGGGGGCCATTGAGCAGTTCTTC. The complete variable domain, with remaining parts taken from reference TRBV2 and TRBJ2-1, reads EPEVTQTPSHQVTQMGQEVILRCVPISNHLYFYWYRQILGQKVEFLVSFYNNEISEKSEIFDDQFSVERPDGSNFTLKIRSTKLEDSAMYFCASSDPSGGAIEQFFGPGTRLTVL.

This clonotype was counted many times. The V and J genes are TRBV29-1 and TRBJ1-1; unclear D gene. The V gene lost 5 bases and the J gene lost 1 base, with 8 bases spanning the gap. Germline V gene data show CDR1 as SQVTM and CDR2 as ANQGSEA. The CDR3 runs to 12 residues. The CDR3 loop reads CSVQDSNTEAFF. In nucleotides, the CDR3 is TGCAGCGTTCAGGATTCGAACACTGAAGCTTTCTTT.

Here the CDR3 reads CAISEYDTQYF. DNA of the CDR3: TGTGCCATCAGTGAATACGATACGCAGTATTTT. The chain links TRBV10-3 to TRBJ2-3; D is undetermined. Germline lookup yields CDR1 ENHRY and CDR2 SYGVKD. V lost 3 bases, J lost 6 bases, and 4 bases lay in between. The CDR3 has 11 amino acids.

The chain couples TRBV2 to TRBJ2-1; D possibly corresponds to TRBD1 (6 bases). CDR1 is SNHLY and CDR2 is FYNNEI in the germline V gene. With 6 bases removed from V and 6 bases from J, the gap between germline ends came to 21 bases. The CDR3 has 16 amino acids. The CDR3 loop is CASSLGPTTGTNEQFF. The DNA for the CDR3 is TGTGCCAGCAGCTTGGGCCCTACTACAGGGACCAATGAGCAGTTCTTC.

The CDR3 here is CASSLCWDCEETQYF. CDR3 sequence (DNA): TGTGCCAGCAGCTTATGCTGGGACTGCGAAGAGACCCAGTACTTC. The chain uses TRBV13 and TRBJ2-5; the D gene is possibly TRBD2 (6 bases). Germline-derived CDR1 and CDR2 are PRHDT and FYEKMQ (reference sequence). This CDR3 is 15 amino acids long. V was trimmed by 2 bases and J by 3 bases, leaving 13 bases between them.

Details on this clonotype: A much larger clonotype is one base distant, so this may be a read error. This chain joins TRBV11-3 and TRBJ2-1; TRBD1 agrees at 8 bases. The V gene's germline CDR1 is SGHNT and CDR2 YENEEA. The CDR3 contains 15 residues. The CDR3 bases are TGTGCCAGCAGCTTAGAGCAGGGGGCGTTCAATGAGCGGTTCTTC. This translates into CASSLEQGAFNERFF.

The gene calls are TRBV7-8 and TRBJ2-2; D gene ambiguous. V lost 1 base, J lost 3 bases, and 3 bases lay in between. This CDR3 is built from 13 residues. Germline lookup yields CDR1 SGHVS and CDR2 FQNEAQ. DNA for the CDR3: TGTGCCAGCAGCTTAGGAGACACCGGGGAGCTGTTTTTT. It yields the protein CASSLGDTGELFF.

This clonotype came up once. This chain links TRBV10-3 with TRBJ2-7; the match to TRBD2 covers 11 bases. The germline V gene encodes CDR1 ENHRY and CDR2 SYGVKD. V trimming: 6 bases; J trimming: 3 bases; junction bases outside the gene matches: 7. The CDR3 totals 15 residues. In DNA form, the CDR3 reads TGTGCCATCAGATCCGGGACTAGCGGATACTACGAGCAGTACTTC. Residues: CAIRSGTSGYYEQYF.

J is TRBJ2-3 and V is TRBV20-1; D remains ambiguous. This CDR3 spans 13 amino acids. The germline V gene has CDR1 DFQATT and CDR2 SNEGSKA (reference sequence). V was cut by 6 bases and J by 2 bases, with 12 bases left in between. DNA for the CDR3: TGCAGTGCGCCACGCGGCTACACAGATACGCAGTATTTT. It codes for CSAPRGYTDTQYF.

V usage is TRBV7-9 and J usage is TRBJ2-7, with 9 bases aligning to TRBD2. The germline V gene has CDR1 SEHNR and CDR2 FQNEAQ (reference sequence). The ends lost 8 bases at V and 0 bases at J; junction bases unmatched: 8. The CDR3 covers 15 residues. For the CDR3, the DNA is TGTGCCAGCGGCCCTAGACTAGCGGCCTCCTACGAGCAGTACTTC. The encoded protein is CASGPRLAASYEQYF.

This CDR3 reads CASSLLAQETQYF. CDR3 DNA: TGTGCCAGCAGCTTACTAGCGCAAGAGACCCAGTACTTC. The V gene is TRBV7-2, the J gene TRBJ2-5; tentative D call: TRBD2 (6 bases). This CDR3 has 13 amino acids. Between the trimmed V and J ends, which lost 2 bases and 2 bases, there was a span of 6 bases. Germline CDR1 SGHTA, CDR2 FQGNSA.

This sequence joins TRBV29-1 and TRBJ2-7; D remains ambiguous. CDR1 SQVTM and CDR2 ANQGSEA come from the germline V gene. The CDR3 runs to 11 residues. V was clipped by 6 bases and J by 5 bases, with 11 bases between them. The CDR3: CSVIPQDEQYV. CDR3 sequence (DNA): TGCAGCGTGATACCTCAGGACGAGCAGTACGTC.

The CDR3 sequence: CASSLGSGPNSNYGYTF. In DNA, the CDR3 is TGTGCCAGCAGCTTAGGAAGCGGACCTAATTCTAACTATGGCTACACCTTC. V usage is TRBV11-2 and J usage is TRBJ1-2; D is unclear. The ends were cut back, 1 base at V and 0 bases at J, with 15 bases in the middle. Germline assignment: CDR1 SGHAT and CDR2 FQNNGV. This CDR3 spans 17 amino acids.

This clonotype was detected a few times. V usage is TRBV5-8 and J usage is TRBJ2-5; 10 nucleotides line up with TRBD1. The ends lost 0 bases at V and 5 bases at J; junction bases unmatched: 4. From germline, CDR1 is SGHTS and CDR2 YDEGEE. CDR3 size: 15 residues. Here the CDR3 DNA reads TGTGCCAGCAGCTTGGGACAGGGGGCGCGGGAGACCCAGTACTTC. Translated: CASSLGQGARETQYF. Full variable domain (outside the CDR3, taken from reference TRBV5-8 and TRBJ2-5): EAGVTQSPTHLIKTRGQQATLRCSPISGHTSVYWYQQALGLGLQFLLWYDEGEERNRGNFPPRFSGRQFPNYSSELNVNALELEDSALYLCASSLGQGARETQYFGPGTRLLVL.

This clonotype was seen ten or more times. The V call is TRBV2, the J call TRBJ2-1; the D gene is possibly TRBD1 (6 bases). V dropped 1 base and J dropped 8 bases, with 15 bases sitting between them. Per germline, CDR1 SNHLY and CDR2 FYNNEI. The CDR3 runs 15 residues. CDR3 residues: CASSEGGHGSYEQFF. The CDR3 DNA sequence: TGTGCCAGCAGTGAAGGGGGACATGGGTCATATGAGCAGTTCTTC.

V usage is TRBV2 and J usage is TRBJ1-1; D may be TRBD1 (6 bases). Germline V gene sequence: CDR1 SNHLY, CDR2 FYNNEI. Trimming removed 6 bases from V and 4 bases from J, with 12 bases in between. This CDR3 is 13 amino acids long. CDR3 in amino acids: CASRNRVFTEAFF. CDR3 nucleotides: TGTGCCAGCAGGAACAGGGTTTTCACTGAAGCTTTCTTT.

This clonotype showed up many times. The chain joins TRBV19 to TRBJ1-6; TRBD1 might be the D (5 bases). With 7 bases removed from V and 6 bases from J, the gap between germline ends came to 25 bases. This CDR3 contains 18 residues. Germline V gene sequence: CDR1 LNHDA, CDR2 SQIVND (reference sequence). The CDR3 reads CASNHGSYRPDSNSPLHF. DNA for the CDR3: TGTGCCAGTAATCATGGATCGTACAGGCCTGATTCTAATTCACCCCTCCACTTT.

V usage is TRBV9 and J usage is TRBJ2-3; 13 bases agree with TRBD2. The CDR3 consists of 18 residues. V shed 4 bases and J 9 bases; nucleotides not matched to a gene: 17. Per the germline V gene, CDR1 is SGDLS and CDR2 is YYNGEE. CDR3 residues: CASSPIPRTGLAGVTQYF. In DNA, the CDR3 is TGTGCCAGCAGCCCCATTCCCAGAACCGGACTAGCGGGGGTAACGCAGTATTTT.

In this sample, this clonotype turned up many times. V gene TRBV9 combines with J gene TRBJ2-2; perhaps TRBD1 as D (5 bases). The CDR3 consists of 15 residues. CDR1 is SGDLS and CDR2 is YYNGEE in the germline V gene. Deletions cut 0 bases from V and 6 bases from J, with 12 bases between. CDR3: CASSVVDTQAGELFF. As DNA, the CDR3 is TGTGCCAGCAGCGTAGTGGACACCCAGGCCGGGGAGCTGTTTTTT.

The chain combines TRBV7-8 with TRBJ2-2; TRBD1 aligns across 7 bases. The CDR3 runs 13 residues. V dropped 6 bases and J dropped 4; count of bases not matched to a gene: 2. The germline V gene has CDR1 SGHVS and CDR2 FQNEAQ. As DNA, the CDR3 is TGTGCCAGCAGGGACAGGTCCACCGGGGAGCTGTTTTTT. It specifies CASRDRSTGELFF.

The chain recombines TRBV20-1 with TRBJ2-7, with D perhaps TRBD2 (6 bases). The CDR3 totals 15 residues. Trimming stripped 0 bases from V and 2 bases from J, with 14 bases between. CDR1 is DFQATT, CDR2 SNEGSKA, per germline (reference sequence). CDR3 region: CSARDRGGGTYEQYF. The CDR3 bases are TGCAGTGCTAGAGATCGGGGTGGAGGGACCTACGAGCAGTACTTC.

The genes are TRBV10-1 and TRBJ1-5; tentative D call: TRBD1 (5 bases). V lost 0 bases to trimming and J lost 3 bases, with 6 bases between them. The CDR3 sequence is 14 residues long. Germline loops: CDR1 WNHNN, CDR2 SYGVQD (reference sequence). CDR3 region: CASSESGTNQPQHF. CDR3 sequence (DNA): TGCGCCAGCAGTGAGTCAGGGACCAATCAGCCCCAGCATTTT.

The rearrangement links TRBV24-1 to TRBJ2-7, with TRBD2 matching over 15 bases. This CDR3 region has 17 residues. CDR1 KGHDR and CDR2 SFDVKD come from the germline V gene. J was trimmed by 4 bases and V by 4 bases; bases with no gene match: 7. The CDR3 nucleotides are TGTGCCACCAGTGACCGTGGACTAGCGGGGGGGACTTACGAGCAGTACTTC. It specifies CATSDRGLAGGTYEQYF.

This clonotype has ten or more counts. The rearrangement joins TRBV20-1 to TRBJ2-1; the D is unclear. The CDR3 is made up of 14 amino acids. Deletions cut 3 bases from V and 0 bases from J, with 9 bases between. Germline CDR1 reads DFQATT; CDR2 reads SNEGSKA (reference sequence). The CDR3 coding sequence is TGCAGTGCTAGCGGCTATATCTCCTACAATGAGCAGTTCTTC. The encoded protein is CSASGYISYNEQFF.

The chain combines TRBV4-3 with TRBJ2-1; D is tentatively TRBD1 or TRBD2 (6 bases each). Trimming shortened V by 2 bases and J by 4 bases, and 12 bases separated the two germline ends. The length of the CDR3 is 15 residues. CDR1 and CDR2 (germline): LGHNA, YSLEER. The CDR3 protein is CASSQLGGEYNEQFF. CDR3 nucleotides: TGCGCCAGCAGCCAACTGGGGGGCGAGTACAATGAGCAGTTCTTC.